These 14 T cell receptor beta chains originate from one sample sequenced in a study of response to subunit inactivated influenza vaccine. Each CDR3 protein is one row after TCRdb ran MiXCR on the RT-PCR reads. The sample consists of 500,000 to 650,000 distinct CDR3 sequences, about 7.6% of them appearing once. This specimen consisted of PBMCs from blood, obtained 23 months after vaccination. These receptors were obtained from a man between 50 and 75 years old who received an inactivated influenza vaccine.

This clonotype was observed at least ten times. The J gene is TRBJ1-5, the V gene TRBV12-3 or TRBV12-4, with 8 bases lining up with TRBD1. V shed 6 bases and J 3 bases; nucleotides not matched to a gene: 4. The CDR3 loop spans 14 amino acids. The CDR3 reads CASSKDRVNQPQHF. In nucleotides, the CDR3 is TGTGCCAGCAGCAAGGACAGGGTCAATCAGCCCCAGCATTTT.

In this sample, this clonotype turned up many times. This chain uses TRBV6-2 or TRBV6-3 with TRBJ1-6, with a weak D call TRBD1 (6 bases). The germline V gene has CDR1 MNHEY and CDR2 SVGEGT. The CDR3 loop spans 15 amino acids. Trimming pared 2 bases from V and 15 bases from J, leaving 20 bases between. In DNA form, the CDR3 reads TGTGCCAGCAGTTACATTACGGGGGCCTCAGCGGTCCTCCACTTT. Its protein is CASSYITGASAVLHF.

In this sample, this clonotype turned up many times. The chain is built from TRBV24-1 and TRBJ2-3; D could derive from TRBD1 or TRBD2 (6 bases each). This CDR3 region has 16 residues. Germline assignment: CDR1 KGHDR and CDR2 SFDVKD. Between the trimmed V and J ends, which lost 3 bases and 8 bases, there was a span of 20 bases. The CDR3 here is CATSDQQATTGATQYF. The CDR3 nucleotides are TGTGCCACCAGTGATCAACAAGCCACAACGGGGGCTACGCAGTATTTT.

This clonotype was counted between two and nine times. The chain has TRBV14 and TRBJ2-1; D ambiguous. The germline gives CDR1 SGHDN, CDR2 FVKESK. The CDR3 loop spans 14 amino acids. Trimming took 3 bases from V and 7 from J, leaving 13 bases between them. The CDR3 here is CASSQVQDLNEQFF. CDR3 sequence (DNA): TGTGCCAGCAGCCAGGTGCAGGATTTAAATGAGCAGTTCTTC.

This clonotype has at least ten counts. The chain is built from TRBV5-1 and TRBJ2-2; the match to TRBD1 covers 9 bases. Germline values: CDR1 SGHRS, CDR2 YFSETQ. J lost 3 bases, V lost 1 base, and 1 base had no gene match. The CDR3 covers 15 residues. CDR3 sequence: CASSLRTGDTGELFF. CDR3 coding DNA: TGCGCCAGCAGCTTGAGGACAGGGGACACCGGGGAGCTGTTTTTT.

This clonotype was seen repeatedly, ten times or more. The V gene is TRBV30, the J gene TRBJ2-4, with D uncertain. Deletions cut 3 bases from V and 0 bases from J, with 15 bases between. The CDR3 extends over 16 amino acids. CDR1 is GTSNPN, CDR2 SVGIG, per germline (reference sequence). As DNA, the CDR3 is TGTGCCTGGAGCAGGCCCATTAGATTAGCCAAAAACATTCAGTACTTC. It encodes CAWSRPIRLAKNIQYF.

The V and J genes are TRBV5-1 and TRBJ1-5; D perhaps matches TRBD1 (5 bases). Germline CDR1 is SGHRS and CDR2 is YFSETQ. The V gene lost 4 bases and the J gene lost 3 bases, with 14 bases spanning the gap. This CDR3 contains 15 residues. The CDR3 nucleotides are TGCGCCAGCAGCGCGACAGAAGACCCCAATCAGCCCCAGCATTTT. As protein: CASSATEDPNQPQHF.

The J gene is TRBJ2-3, the V gene TRBV11-1; 9 bases align to TRBD1. Germline V gives CDR1 SGHAT, CDR2 FQDESV (reference sequence). The CDR3 has 18 amino acids. V was pared by 2 bases and J by 4 bases, with 13 bases of the junction left unmatched. The CDR3 loop reads CASSLPSRQGGLPDTQYF. As DNA, the CDR3 is TGTGCCAGCAGCTTACCCTCTCGACAGGGGGGCCTCCCAGATACGCAGTATTTT.

This clonotype was seen only a few times. The chain uses TRBV4-3 and TRBJ1-4; D call uncertain. The CDR3 covers 15 residues. Germline V gene sequence: CDR1 LGHNA, CDR2 YSLEER. Trimming removed 0 bases from V and 8 bases from J, with 13 bases in between. Written as DNA, the CDR3 is TGCGCCAGCAGCCAAGATTCAGGTTTCGGCGAAAAACTGTTTTTT. This sequence encodes CASSQDSGFGEKLFF.

The table lists this clonotype with many counts. J is TRBJ1-3 and V is TRBV7-8; D gene unclear. V was trimmed by 2 bases and J by 4 bases, leaving 6 bases between them. The CDR3 is 13 residues long. Looked up from germline, CDR1 is SGHVS and CDR2 is FQNEAQ. CDR3 in DNA: TGTGCCAGCAGCTTACTAGAGGGAAACACCATATATTTT. Protein product: CASSLLEGNTIYF.

The genes are TRBV5-1 and TRBJ2-1; TRBD2 matches at 7 bases. V dropped 6 bases and J dropped 4; count of bases not matched to a gene: 7. CDR1 is SGHRS, CDR2 YFSETQ, per germline. The CDR3 has 14 amino acids. The CDR3 DNA sequence: TGCGCCAGCACCCCGGGACTACATTACAATGAGCAGTTCTTC. It is translated as CASTPGLHYNEQFF. Full variable domain (rest looked up from reference TRBV5-1 and TRBJ2-1): KAGVTQTPRYLIKTRGQQVTLSCSPISGHRSVSWYQQTPGQGLQFLFEYFSETQRNKGNFPGRFSGRQFSNSRSEMNVSTLELGDSALYLCASTPGLHYNEQFFGPGTRLTVL.

The V gene is TRBV10-2, the J gene TRBJ1-5; D not resolved. V shed 3 bases and J shed 6 bases, with 9 bases lying between them. The germline gives CDR1 WSHSY, CDR2 SAAADI. There are 13 residues in the CDR3. This CDR3 reads CASSDGGIQPQHF. The CDR3, as DNA: TGCGCCAGCAGTGACGGAGGGATTCAGCCCCAGCATTTT.

With regard to this clonotype: An end of the junction does not agree with germline; a read error may underlie this. The chain couples TRBV18 to TRBJ1-1; 9 nucleotides agree with TRBD1. This CDR3 is built from 14 residues. In germline, CDR1 is KGHSH, CDR2 LQKENI. The CDR3 nucleotides read TGTGCCAGCTCACCAGGGACAGGGAACAATGAAGCTTTCTTT. This encodes CASSPGTGNNEAFF.

The chain carries TRBV20-1 and TRBJ2-3; 7 nucleotides match TRBD2. CDR3 size: 17 residues. CDR1 is DFQATT and CDR2 is SNEGSKA in the germline V gene (reference sequence). Trimming at V came to 4 bases and at J to 0 bases, leaving 13 bases not matched to a gene. The CDR3 is CSATPIRGRGSTDTQYF. The CDR3 coding sequence is TGCAGTGCTACACCGATTCGCGGGAGAGGAAGCACAGATACGCAGTATTTT.